Here is one T cell receptor (beta chain) with its context. What it binds is not known. This CDR3 has 16 residues. Germline loops: CDR1 MNHNS, CDR2 SASEGT. With V trimmed by 4 bases and J by 5 bases, 9 bases remained unmatched. Regulatory T cells were sorted from blood as CD4+ CD25-high CD127-low cells. This entry comes from a study of regulatory and conventional T cells in RAG deficiency. Method: immunoSEQ multiplex PCR; TCRdb's copy keeps in-frame clones and lacks some. The sample yields 3,200 or so clones, roughly 94% seen once. Study-level points and caveats: In Omenn syndrome, Treg and Tconv repertoires overlapped >90%. Omenn CD25-high CD127-low cells may be activated cells, not true Tregs. Treg unique TCR beta sequences were approximately 100-fold fewer in Omenn syndrome and CID/AS patients than controls.

The sample was also reused in another study, on regulatory T cells. That study adds: Primers: 52 TRBV forward and 13 TRBJ reverse. Skewed V and J usage and few unique V-J pairs marked patient repertoires, most in Tregs.

This clonotype originated in a human donor in good health. The gene calls are TRBV6-1 and TRBJ2-1, with 9 bases that match TRBD2. The sequenced sample was CD4+ Tregs sorted from blood. Here the CDR3 reads CASSVTGGRVNNEQFF. For the CDR3, the DNA is TGTGCCAGCAGTGTTACGGGCGGGAGGGTTAACAATGAGCAGTTCTTC.